This passage covers 4 T cell receptor beta chains from one sample sequenced in a study of T cells in women clearing cervical HPV infection. TCRdb's copy holds only in-frame clones and misses some; the assay was immunoSEQ multiplex PCR. The sample data list 20,000 to 25,000 clones. The specimen sequenced was blood buffy coat. The receptor source for this set is a woman aged 18-70 years with a cervical HPV16 infection that either progressed to CIN3+ or cleared (not recorded which).

In regard to this clone: At one end, the junction sequence differs from germline, possibly due to a read error. The CDR3 bases that were read are TGTGCCGGGAGTGTAGGGGGCAGGGTGGGCTCCTACGAG. This sequence encodes CAGSVGGRVGSYE. The whole CDR3 protein reads CAGSVGGRVGSYEQYF. The chain recombines TRBV30 with TRBJ2-7, with 7 bases identical to TRBD1. The read halts 3 residues ahead of the CDR3 end, with the missing end drawn from the germline J gene. Germline V gives CDR1 GTSNPN, CDR2 SVGIG (reference sequence). The CDR3 is made up of 16 amino acids.

Points on this clone: The read ends 3 residues shy of where the CDR3 ends; the end is completed using the germline J gene. The V call is TRBV6-2 or TRBV6-3, the J call TRBJ1-6; D gene uncertain. Germline CDR1 reads MNHEY; CDR2 reads SVGEGT. This CDR3 contains 13 residues. Trimming left V 2 bases short and J 5 bases short, with 4 bases between. The CDR3 DNA, read in part, is TGTGCCAGCAGTTACAGGGATAATTCACCC. This gives the protein CASSYRDNSP. The complete CDR3 reads CASSYRDNSPLHF.

Remarks on this clone: The read ends 3 residues before the CDR3 terminus; that terminus is restored from the germline J gene. V usage is TRBV5-1 and J usage is TRBJ2-2; possibly TRBD2 for D (5 bases). The ends were cut back, 0 bases at V and 1 base at J, with 7 bases in the middle. Germline lookup yields CDR1 SGHRS and CDR2 YFSETQ. The CDR3 consists of 15 residues. The sequenced part of the CDR3 DNA is TGCGCCAGCAGCTTGGCGGGGAAGAACACCGGGGAG. It specifies CASSLAGKNTGE. The CDR3 in full is CASSLAGKNTGELFF.

On this clone: The read falls 3 residues short of the CDR3 end, and the missing part is taken from the germline J gene. The rearrangement uses TRBV7-2 and TRBJ1-5; 9 bases are shared with TRBD1. Germline lookup yields CDR1 SGHTA and CDR2 FQGNSA. The CDR3 contains 15 residues. With 4 bases clipped from V and 4 bases from J, the junction kept 5 bases outside the gene matches. CDR3 residues: CASSYGTGWNQPQHF. Incomplete CDR3 DNA: TGTGCCAGCAGCTACGGGACAGGGTGGAATCAGCCC.